Shown below are 18 T cell receptor beta chains from a single sample sequenced in a study of T-cell memory formation after mild COVID-19. TCRdb passed the 5' RACE reads through MiXCR, listing each CDR3 protein once. Of roughly 200,000 distinct CDR3 sequences in the sample, 15% to 20% were seen once. The sequenced sample was PBMCs or a T cell subset sorted from them (not recorded which). All receptors derive from an adult woman who had mild COVID-19 (a few samples of this study predate the infection). Cell type and time point are not known.

The genes are TRBV12-3 or TRBV12-4 and TRBJ2-2; D is unresolved. The V and J ends lost 6 bases and 7 bases respectively, with 6 bases between them. The CDR3 sequence is 11 residues long. CDR3: CASSWGGELFF. DNA of the CDR3: TGTGCCAGCAGCTGGGGCGGGGAGCTGTTTTTT.

Of note for this clonotype: Because it lacks the conserved phenylalanine or tryptophan at the end, this CDR3 is likely a read error. The chain has TRBV25-1 and TRBJ2-7; D perhaps matches TRBD1 (5 bases). The CDR3 is 14 residues long. Trimming left V 3 bases short and J 6 bases short, with 15 bases between. CDR1 MGHDK and CDR2 SYGVNS come from the germline V gene. The CDR3 bases are TGTGCCAGCAGTGACCTCATGACAGTGAGCGAGCAGTACTTA. It codes for CASSDLMTVSEQYL.

This clonotype was seen ten or more times. This chain joins TRBV20-1 and TRBJ2-3, with TRBD2 matching 11 bases. V shed 5 bases and J 5 bases; nucleotides not matched to a gene: 9. The CDR3 runs to 15 residues. CDR1 is DFQATT and CDR2 is SNEGSKA in the germline V gene (reference sequence). CDR3: CSAPTSGSFGDTQYF. The DNA of the CDR3 is TGCAGTGCTCCTACTAGCGGGAGTTTTGGAGATACGCAGTATTTT.

This clonotype was picked up a small number of times. V gene TRBV30 combines with J gene TRBJ2-1, with 9 bases matching TRBD2. CDR3 length: 13 residues. Germline V lookup: CDR1 GTSNPN, CDR2 SVGIG (reference sequence). V lost 3 bases to trimming and J lost 12 bases; unmatched junction nucleotides: 9. In DNA, the CDR3 is TGTGCCTGGAGCGGCGGGGGGGCCTTCATGCAGTTCTTC. Protein product: CAWSGGGAFMQFF.

This clonotype showed up many times. The genes are TRBV20-1 and TRBJ1-1, with a tentative D call TRBD1 (5 bases). Germline CDR1 DFQATT, CDR2 SNEGSKA (reference sequence). Trimming took 0 bases from V and 6 from J, leaving 14 bases between them. The CDR3 has 14 amino acids. CDR3 protein: CSARDFGGLAEAFF. The DNA of the CDR3 is TGCAGTGCTAGAGACTTTGGGGGGTTGGCTGAAGCTTTCTTT.

V gene TRBV7-8 combines with J gene TRBJ2-7, with D perhaps being TRBD1 or TRBD2 (5 bases each). The CDR3 is made up of 13 amino acids. The V end was cut by 4 bases, the J end by 2 bases, with 9 bases between. In germline, CDR1 is SGHVS, CDR2 FQNEAQ. The CDR3 spells CASSWDGPYEQYF. CDR3 sequence (DNA): TGTGCCAGCAGCTGGGACGGACCCTACGAGCAGTACTTC.

This clonotype came up a few times. V and J are TRBV4-2 and TRBJ2-5; TRBD1 matches at 7 bases. The CDR3 runs 16 residues. CDR1 is LGHNA and CDR2 is YNFKEQ in the germline V gene. With 0 bases clipped from V and 4 bases from J, the junction kept 8 bases outside the gene matches. In DNA, the CDR3 is TGTGCCAGCAGCCAAGATCGGAGAGGGGGCCGAGAGACCCAGTACTTC. Its translation is CASSQDRRGGRETQYF.

This clonotype was found a few times. The chain employs TRBV30 and TRBJ1-2, with D maybe TRBD1 (5 bases). V lost 3 bases and J lost 4, with 18 bases in between. This CDR3 has 15 residues. CDR1 and CDR2 (germline): GTSNPN, SVGIG (reference sequence). CDR3 sequence: CAWSRRGPLGYGYTF. The CDR3 DNA reads as TGTGCCTGGAGCCGAAGGGGACCCCTGGGCTATGGCTACACCTTC.

This rearrangement joins TRBV6-1 to TRBJ2-2; D is ambiguous. V dropped 8 bases and J dropped 3 bases, with 10 bases sitting between them. This CDR3 comprises 13 residues. Germline CDR1 reads MNHNS; CDR2 reads SASEGT. The CDR3 nucleotides are TGTGCCAGCGGGAAGGTCTACACCGGGGAGCTGTTTTTT. It specifies CASGKVYTGELFF.

The chain employs TRBV2 and TRBJ2-5; TRBD2 matches at 8 bases. Trimming at V came to 8 bases and at J to 5 bases, leaving 13 bases not matched to a gene. The CDR3 loop spans 15 amino acids. The germline gives CDR1 SNHLY, CDR2 FYNNEI. CDR3 sequence: CASLLAGTAGETQYF. In DNA, the CDR3 is TGTGCCAGCCTCTTAGCGGGAACGGCGGGGGAGACCCAGTACTTC.

CDR3 region: CASSLSTPWDTQYF. CDR3 DNA: TGTGCCAGCAGTTTATCGACCCCTTGGGATACGCAGTATTTT. This sequence joins TRBV27 and TRBJ2-3, with D unresolved. Per germline, CDR1 MNHEY and CDR2 SMNVEV (reference sequence). Trimming removed 0 bases at V and 6 bases at J, with 10 bases between. The CDR3 loop spans 14 amino acids.

There are a few counts of this clonotype. The chain carries TRBV10-3 and TRBJ1-5; weak D call: TRBD1 (5 bases). The CDR3 runs 13 residues. V was trimmed by 5 bases and J by 4 bases, leaving 9 bases between them. Germline V gives CDR1 ENHRY, CDR2 SYGVKD. The CDR3 bases are TGTGCCATCAGTACAGGAAAGAATCAGCCCCAGCATTTT. This encodes CAISTGKNQPQHF.

This clonotype was seen only a few times. This chain uses TRBV3-1 with TRBJ2-7; TRBD2 matches at 12 bases. The CDR3 covers 17 residues. Germline-derived CDR1 and CDR2 are LGHDT and YNNKEL (reference sequence). J gave up 3 bases and V 1 base, and 7 bases lay outside the gene matches. CDR3 protein: CASSQVGLAGPRYEQYF. CDR3 nucleotide sequence: TGTGCCAGCAGCCAAGTTGGACTAGCGGGACCCCGCTACGAGCAGTACTTC.

This clonotype turned up a few times. The chain joins TRBV7-2 to TRBJ2-1, with TRBD1 matching over 7 bases. This CDR3 spans 12 amino acids. The trim removed 5 bases at V and 12 bases at J, leaving 7 bases unmatched. Germline V gene sequence: CDR1 SGHTA, CDR2 FQGNSA. CDR3 bases: TGTGCCAGCAGCGCCACAGGGGAAACGCAGTTCTTC. Translation gives CASSATGETQFF. Full variable domain (outside the CDR3, taken from reference TRBV7-2 and TRBJ2-1): GAGVSQSPSNKVTEKGKDVELRCDPISGHTALYWYRQSLGQGLEFLIYFQGNSAPDKSGLPSDRFSAERTGGSVSTLTIQRTQQEDSAVYLCASSATGETQFFGPGTRLTVL.

In this sample, this clonotype turned up a few times. V is TRBV20-1 and J is TRBJ2-2; D is unresolved. CDR3 length: 14 amino acids. From germline, CDR1 is DFQATT and CDR2 SNEGSKA (reference sequence). V lost 0 bases, J lost 3 bases, and 8 bases lay in between. CDR3 DNA: TGCAGTGCTAGAGATCGTCTTTACACCGGGGAGCTGTTTTTT. This sequence encodes CSARDRLYTGELFF.

This chain joins TRBV10-3 and TRBJ2-3; 8 nucleotides line up with TRBD2. V lost 3 bases, J lost 0 bases, and 11 bases stayed unmatched. The germline V gene encodes CDR1 ENHRY and CDR2 SYGVKD. The CDR3 contains 18 residues. The CDR3 bases are TGTGCCATCAGTGACGACCTGAGACCTAGCGGGAGCACAGATACGCAGTATTTT. This translates into CAISDDLRPSGSTDTQYF.

This clonotype was seen a handful of times. The chain is built from TRBV12-3 or TRBV12-4 and TRBJ1-1; no reliable D call. With 1 base removed from V and 0 bases from J, the gap between germline ends came to 9 bases. This CDR3 spans 15 amino acids. The chain's CDR3 is CASSLGPGLNTEAFF. CDR3 DNA sequence: TGTGCCAGCAGTTTAGGTCCGGGTTTGAACACTGAAGCTTTCTTT.

This clonotype has just a few counts. This chain joins TRBV12-3 or TRBV12-4 and TRBJ2-4; TRBD2 matches at 8 bases. V lost 3 bases, J lost 7 bases, and 2 bases stayed unmatched. CDR3 length: 13 residues. CDR3 DNA: TGTGCCAGCAGTTTGGGCGGGGGGAACATTCAGTACTTC. It encodes CASSLGGGNIQYF.